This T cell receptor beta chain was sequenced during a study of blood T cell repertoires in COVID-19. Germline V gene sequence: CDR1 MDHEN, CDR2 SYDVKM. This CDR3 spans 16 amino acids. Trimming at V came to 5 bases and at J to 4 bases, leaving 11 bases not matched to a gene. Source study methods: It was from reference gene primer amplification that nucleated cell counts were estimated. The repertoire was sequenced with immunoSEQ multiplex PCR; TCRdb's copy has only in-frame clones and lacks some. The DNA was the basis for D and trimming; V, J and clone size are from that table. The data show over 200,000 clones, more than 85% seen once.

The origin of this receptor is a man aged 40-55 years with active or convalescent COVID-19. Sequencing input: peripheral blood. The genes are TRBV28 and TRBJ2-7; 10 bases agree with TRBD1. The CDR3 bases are TGTGCCAGCAGTGAGGACGAACCGGGACAGGGGTACGAGCAGTACTTC. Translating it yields CASSEDEPGQGYEQYF. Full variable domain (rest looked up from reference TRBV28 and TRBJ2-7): DVKVTQSSRYLVKRTGEKVFLECVQDMDHENMFWYRQDPGLGLRLIYFSYDVKMKEKGDIPEGYSVSREKKERFSLILESASTNQTSMYLCASSEDEPGQGYEQYFGPGTRLTVT.